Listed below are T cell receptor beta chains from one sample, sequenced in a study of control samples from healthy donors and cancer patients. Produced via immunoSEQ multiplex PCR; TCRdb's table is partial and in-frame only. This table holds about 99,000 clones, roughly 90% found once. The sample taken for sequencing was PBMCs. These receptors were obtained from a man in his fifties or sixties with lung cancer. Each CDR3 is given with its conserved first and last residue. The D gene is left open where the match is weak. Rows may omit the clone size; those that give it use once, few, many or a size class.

DNA: TGTGCCAGCATCAGAAGCCCCCGGCCTCAAGAGACCCAGTACTTC
CDR3: CASIRSPRPQETQYF
V: TRBV2
J: TRBJ2-5
D: NA
size: NA

DNA: TGTGCCACCAGGAGAAGGGGGGATCAGCCCCAGCATTTT
CDR3: CATRRRGDQPQHF
V: TRBV15
J: TRBJ1-5
D: NA
size: NA

DNA: TGCGCCAGCAGTTTGGGACTAGCGGGAGGAAATGAGCAGTTCTTC
CDR3: CASSLGLAGGNEQFF
V: TRBV5-1
J: TRBJ2-1
D: TRBD2
size: NA

DNA: TGTGCCAGCAGCTTCCGGGACCTTCCTAGGGGTGAAAAACTGTTTTTT
CDR3: CASSFRDLPRGEKLFF
V: TRBV2
J: TRBJ1-4
D: NA
size: NA

DNA: TGTGCCAGTAGTATAACCATCGCAGATACGCAGTATTTT
CDR3: CASSITIADTQYF
V: TRBV19
J: TRBJ2-3
D: NA
size: NA

DNA: NA
CDR3: CASSLSWEGSDTQYF
V: TRBV7-3
J: TRBJ2-3
D: NA
size: NA

DNA: TGTGCCAGCAGTACCTCAGGGAGCGTCACGGGCTACACCTTC
CDR3: CASSTSGSVTGYTF
V: TRBV6-6
J: TRBJ1-2
D: NA
size: once

DNA: TGCGCCAGCAGCTTGAGGACACATCTAGACAATGAGCAGTTCTTC
CDR3: CASSLRTHLDNEQFF
V: TRBV5-1
J: TRBJ2-1
D: NA
size: NA

DNA: TGCAGTGCTAGTTCCGGGGCTCAGGACTATGGCTACACCTTC
CDR3: CSASSGAQDYGYTF
V: TRBV20-1
J: TRBJ1-2
D: NA
size: NA

DNA: TGTGCCAGCAGCGTAGGATCAGGGAGTTTTAATTCACCCCTCCACTTT
CDR3: CASSVGSGSFNSPLHF
V: TRBV9
J: TRBJ1-6
D: NA
size: NA

DNA: TGTGCCAGCAGCTTTTCTTTAACCCTACAAGAGACCCAGTACTTC
CDR3: CASSFSLTLQETQYF
V: TRBV7-2
J: TRBJ2-5
D: NA
size: NA

DNA: TGTGCCAGCAGCTTACAGGGGAGCTATGGCTACACCTTC
CDR3: CASSLQGSYGYTF
V: TRBV7-2
J: TRBJ1-2
D: NA
size: NA

DNA: TGTGCCATCAGGGACAACTCAGCCAAAAACATTCAGTACTTC
CDR3: CAIRDNSAKNIQYF
V: TRBV10-3
J: TRBJ2-4
D: NA
size: NA

DNA: TGTGCCAGCAGCCAAGCCCCAGGGTATACTGAAAAACTGTTTTTT
CDR3: CASSQAPGYTEKLFF
V: TRBV14
J: TRBJ1-4
D: NA
size: NA

DNA: TGTGCCAGCAGCCAAGCTAGCGGGGGGGCCTCGGCTGAGCAGTTCTTC
CDR3: CASSQASGGASAEQFF
V: TRBV3-1/TRBV3-2
J: TRBJ2-1
D: TRBD2
size: NA

DNA: TGCGCCAGCAGTGAGTCTCTCCCCAGGGAGCCCCAGCATTTT
CDR3: CASSESLPREPQHF
V: TRBV10-2
J: TRBJ1-5
D: NA
size: NA

DNA: TGTGCCAGCAGTTTACGCCTCCGGACAGGGGGCCGGAACACTGAAGCTTTCTTT
CDR3: CASSLRLRTGGRNTEAFF
V: TRBV28
J: TRBJ1-1
D: TRBD1
size: NA

DNA: TGTGCCTGGAGATCAACAGGGAATCAAGAGACCCAGTACTTC
CDR3: CAWRSTGNQETQYF
V: TRBV30
J: TRBJ2-5
D: NA
size: NA

DNA: TGTGCCAGCAGCCAGCGGGGGGAGCAGGTCGGGGAGCTGTTTTTT
CDR3: CASSQRGEQVGELFF
V: TRBV5-4
J: TRBJ2-2
D: TRBD2
size: NA

DNA: TGTGCCATCAACAGTTACAATGAGCAGTTCTTC
CDR3: CAINSYNEQFF
V: TRBV10-3
J: TRBJ2-1
D: NA
size: NA

DNA: TGTGCCAGCAGTCTTACGGTCTATGGCTACACCTTC
CDR3: CASSLTVYGYTF
V: TRBV7-2
J: TRBJ1-2
D: NA
size: NA

DNA: TGTGCCAGCAGCGCACCCGCGGACGGAGCTCGGGAGACCCAGTACTTC
CDR3: CASSAPADGARETQYF
V: TRBV21-1
J: TRBJ2-5
D: NA
size: NA

DNA: TGTGCCAGCAGCCCCATTGGGAAAACCGGGACAGGGAGGTACGAGCAGTACTTC
CDR3: CASSPIGKTGTGRYEQYF
V: TRBV11-2
J: TRBJ2-7
D: TRBD1
size: NA